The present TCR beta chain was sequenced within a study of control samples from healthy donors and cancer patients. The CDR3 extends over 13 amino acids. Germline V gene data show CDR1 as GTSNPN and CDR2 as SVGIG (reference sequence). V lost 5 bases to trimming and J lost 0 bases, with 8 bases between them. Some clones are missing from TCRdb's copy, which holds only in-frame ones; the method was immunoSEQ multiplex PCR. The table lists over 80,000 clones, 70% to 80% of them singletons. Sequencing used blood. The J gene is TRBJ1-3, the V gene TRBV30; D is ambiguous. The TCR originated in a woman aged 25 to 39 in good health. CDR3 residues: CAWGPGSGNTIYF. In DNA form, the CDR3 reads TGTGCCTGGGGACCTGGCTCTGGAAACACCATATATTTT.